This entry lists 30 T cell receptor beta chains sequenced from one sample in a study of T cells in Graves' hyperthyroidism and ophthalmopathy. RNA transcripts gave rise to amplified TCR beta CDR3 regions. A first-round RT-PCR of the TCR CDR3 used the HTBI primer set. TCRdb re-called the multiplex PCR reads through MiXCR, storing one row per CDR3 protein. The profile shows more than 300,000 distinct CDR3 sequences, more than 12% of them singletons. Sequenced sample: blood. The receptors stem from a woman aged 25-40 years with Graves' ophthalmopathy.

This clonotype was seen repeatedly, ten times or more. The chain has TRBV7-2 and TRBJ1-2; D is unresolved. From germline, CDR1 is SGHTA and CDR2 FQGNSA. The CDR3 is 15 amino acids. Trimming stripped 2 bases from V and 0 bases from J, with 10 bases between. CDR3 coding DNA: TGTGCCAGCAGCTTAAATGGGCCAGCTAACTATGGCTACACCTTC. This sequence encodes CASSLNGPANYGYTF. Variable domain in full (rest from reference TRBV7-2 and TRBJ1-2): GAGVSQSPSNKVTEKGKDVELRCDPISGHTALYWYRQSLGQGLEFLIYFQGNSAPDKSGLPSDRFSAERTGGSVSTLTIQRTQQEDSAVYLCASSLNGPANYGYTFGSGTRLTVV.

This clonotype was seen many times. V and J are TRBV7-2 and TRBJ2-3, with TRBD2 matching over 11 bases. This CDR3 comprises 15 residues. J gave up 5 bases and V 3 bases, and 4 bases lay outside the gene matches. Germline-derived CDR1 and CDR2 are SGHTA and FQGNSA. This chain's CDR3 is CASSFALAGGDTQYF. The DNA of the CDR3 is TGTGCCAGCAGCTTCGCGCTAGCGGGAGGAGATACGCAGTATTTT.

This chain connects TRBV12-3 or TRBV12-4 to TRBJ1-2; weak D call: TRBD1 (5 bases). This CDR3 is 15 amino acids long. V was shortened by 4 bases and J by 11 bases, with 23 bases between the two germline ends. The CDR3 region has the DNA TGTGCCAGCAGTTACGGGAGGGAGCCTCCCGGGGGGTACACCTTC. Protein product: CASSYGREPPGGYTF.

This clonotype turned up a few times. The chain employs TRBV6-1 and TRBJ2-5; 8 bases are a match to TRBD2. This CDR3 region has 16 residues. With 1 base clipped from V and 3 bases from J, the junction kept 7 bases outside the gene matches. Germline loops: CDR1 MNHNS, CDR2 SASEGT. CDR3 coding DNA: TGTGCCAGCAGTGAAGAGAGCGGGGGTGGGAAAGAGACCCAGTACTTC. Its translation: CASSEESGGGKETQYF.

This clonotype was detected many times. The chain is built from TRBV28 and TRBJ2-5, with TRBD2 matching over 8 bases. The CDR3 spans 14 residues. Germline V gene lookup returns CDR1 MDHEN and CDR2 SYDVKM. V trimming: 9 bases; J trimming: 5 bases; junction bases outside the gene matches: 11. CDR3 DNA: TGTGCCAGTGTCCCCGGGGGGGAGGCGGAGACCCAGTACTTC. Translated, it gives CASVPGGEAETQYF. Using reference TRBV28 and TRBJ2-5 for the parts outside the CDR3, the full variable domain is DVKVTQSSRYLVKRTGEKVFLECVQDMDHENMFWYRQDPGLGLRLIYFSYDVKMKEKGDIPEGYSVSREKKERFSLILESASTNQTSMYLCASVPGGEAETQYFGPGTRLLVL.

Many counts were recorded for this clonotype. This sequence joins TRBV28 and TRBJ2-3, with TRBD2 matching over 12 bases. The germline CDR1 and CDR2 sequences are MDHEN and SYDVKM. The CDR3 totals 20 residues. Trimming at V came to 2 bases and at J to 2 bases, leaving 14 bases not matched to a gene. This CDR3 is CASSLGTSGRRSRYTDTQYF. DNA for the CDR3: TGTGCCAGCAGTTTAGGGACTAGCGGGCGAAGAAGTAGGTACACAGATACGCAGTATTTT.

In this sample, this clonotype turned up a few times. The CDR3 loop reads CASSYSPWTSGVYEQYF. The DNA of the CDR3 is TGTGCCAGCAGTTACTCGCCATGGACTAGCGGGGTCTACGAGCAGTACTTC. V usage is TRBV6-2 or TRBV6-3 and J usage is TRBJ2-7; 12 positions agree with TRBD2. The CDR3 sequence is 17 residues long. V shed 0 bases and J 3 bases; nucleotides not matched to a gene: 6. Germline V CDR1 and CDR2: MNHEY, SVGEGT.

This clonotype was counted at least ten times. The rearrangement joins TRBV3-1 to TRBJ2-2; D remains ambiguous. The V gene lost 8 bases and the J gene lost 0 bases, with 4 bases spanning the gap. In germline, CDR1 is LGHDT, CDR2 YNNKEL (reference sequence). The CDR3 is 12 amino acids. Written as DNA, the CDR3 is TGTGCCAGCGAAACGAACACCGGGGAGCTGTTTTTT. Protein: CASETNTGELFF.

This clonotype came up a few times. The chain couples TRBV11-2 to TRBJ2-3; 11 positions match TRBD2. Trimming removed 5 bases from V and 1 base from J; junction bases left unmatched: 8. Germline V gene data show CDR1 as SGHAT and CDR2 as FQNNGV. This CDR3 spans 17 amino acids. The CDR3 nucleotides read TGTGCCAGCAGCCGTACTGGGACTAGCGGAGGCACAGATACGCAGTATTTT. Its protein product is CASSRTGTSGGTDTQYF. Filled out from reference TRBV11-2 and TRBJ2-3, the complete variable domain reads EAGVAQSPRYKIIEKRQSVAFWCNPISGHATLYWYQQILGQGPKLLIQFQNNGVVDDSQLPKDRFSAERLKGVDSTLKIQPAKLEDSAVYLCASSRTGTSGGTDTQYFGPGTRLTVL.

V usage is TRBV7-3 and J usage is TRBJ2-3, with D uncertain. CDR1 is SGHTA and CDR2 is FQGTGA in the germline V gene. The CDR3 sequence is 13 residues long. Trimming shortened V by 5 bases and J by 5 bases, and 11 bases separated the two germline ends. CDR3 DNA sequence: TGTGCCAGCAGCCTGCTTGACGGAGATACGCAGTATTTT. Its protein product is CASSLLDGDTQYF.

This chain joins TRBV4-1 and TRBJ2-1; 9 bases are a match to TRBD1. Per germline, CDR1 MGHRA and CDR2 YSYEKL. This CDR3 is built from 16 residues. Trimming removed 1 base from V and 2 bases from J; junction bases left unmatched: 3. CDR3 loop: CASSQVGDRAYNEQFF. The CDR3 coding sequence is TGCGCCAGCAGCCAAGTGGGGGACAGGGCCTACAATGAGCAGTTCTTC.

This clonotype was detected ten times or more. This chain connects TRBV5-1 to TRBJ2-7; D perhaps matches TRBD2 (5 bases). The CDR3 covers 16 residues. The germline CDR1 and CDR2 sequences are SGHRS and YFSETQ. The V end was cut by 4 bases, the J end by 0 bases, with 17 bases between. This chain's CDR3 is CASSPDTRAVSYEQYF. The CDR3 bases are TGCGCCAGCAGCCCGGATACGAGGGCAGTCTCCTACGAGCAGTACTTC.

Many counts were recorded for this clonotype. A read error may account for a junction end that differs from germline. V and J are TRBV3-1 and TRBJ2-3; D not resolved. The V gene's germline CDR1 is LGHDT and CDR2 YNNKEL (reference sequence). CDR3 size: 13 residues. This CDR3 reads CASTQSRTDTQYF. In DNA, the CDR3 is TGTGCCAGCACCCAATCACGCACAGATACGCAGTATTTT.

The chain is built from TRBV30 and TRBJ2-5; 9 bases map to TRBD2. Trimming took 4 bases from V and 3 from J; bases not matched to a gene: 9. The CDR3 totals 15 residues. The germline gives CDR1 GTSNPN, CDR2 SVGIG (reference sequence). The CDR3 loop reads CAWTRAGGLEETQYF. The CDR3 DNA reads TGTGCCTGGACCCGGGCGGGGGGGCTTGAAGAGACCCAGTACTTC. The variable domain in full, completed from reference TRBV30 and TRBJ2-5, reads SQTIHQWPATLVQPVGSPLSLECTVEGTSNPNLYWYRQAAGRGLQLLFYSVGIGQISSEVPQNLSASRPQDRQFILSSKKLLLSDSGFYLCAWTRAGGLEETQYFGPGTRLLVL.

V and J are TRBV7-3 and TRBJ2-1; D call uncertain. V was cut by 1 base and J by 8 bases, with 9 bases left in between. The CDR3 covers 13 residues. The germline CDR1 and CDR2 sequences are SGHTA and FQGTGA. The CDR3 here is CASSLSPRDEQFF. In DNA, the CDR3 is TGTGCCAGCAGCTTAAGTCCCCGGGATGAGCAGTTCTTC.

The sample holds a few counts of this clonotype. This chain connects TRBV4-1 to TRBJ1-4; possibly TRBD1 for D (5 bases). The CDR3 spans 16 residues. Germline CDR1 and CDR2: MGHRA and YSYEKL. The V and J ends lost 2 bases and 7 bases respectively, with 17 bases between them. This CDR3 reads CASSQFSGTGGEKLFF. CDR3 coding DNA: TGCGCCAGCAGCCAATTTTCGGGAACGGGGGGTGAAAAACTGTTTTTT.

This clonotype was recorded many times. The J gene is TRBJ2-1, the V gene TRBV11-2; TRBD1 matches at 9 bases. Germline trimming cut 6 bases from V and 9 bases from J; bases unmatched to any gene: 15. The CDR3 covers 16 residues. The germline CDR1 and CDR2 sequences are SGHAT and FQNNGV. CDR3 sequence reads: CASRSIQGAPGGEQFF. In nucleotides, the CDR3 is TGTGCCAGCAGATCAATACAGGGGGCCCCAGGGGGTGAGCAGTTCTTC. Together with reference TRBV11-2 and TRBJ2-1, the CDR3 gives the full variable domain: EAGVAQSPRYKIIEKRQSVAFWCNPISGHATLYWYQQILGQGPKLLIQFQNNGVVDDSQLPKDRFSAERLKGVDSTLKIQPAKLEDSAVYLCASRSIQGAPGGEQFFGPGTRLTVL.

This clonotype was seen only a few times. V usage is TRBV12-3 or TRBV12-4 and J usage is TRBJ2-2, with D perhaps given as TRBD1 or TRBD2 (6 bases each). This CDR3 is built from 14 residues. The ends were cut back, 5 bases at V and 8 bases at J, with 15 bases in the middle. The CDR3 reads CASSLYGGRGELFF. CDR3 in DNA: TGTGCCAGCAGTCTGTATGGGGGGCGTGGGGAGCTGTTTTTT.

This clonotype showed up many times. This chain links TRBV3-1 with TRBJ2-5; TRBD2 is a possible D gene (5 bases). The germline V and J ends were trimmed by 2 bases and 5 bases, with 12 bases remaining between them. Germline CDR1 and CDR2: LGHDT and YNNKEL (reference sequence). This CDR3 comprises 14 residues. The CDR3 bases are TGTGCCAGCAGCCAACAGGCTAGAGGGGAGACCCAGTACTTC. It specifies CASSQQARGETQYF.

This clonotype was seen a few times. Germline is not matched at one junction end, which may reflect a read error. The rearrangement joins TRBV3-1 to TRBJ1-5; unclear D gene. The CDR3 is 13 residues long. CDR1 LGHDT and CDR2 YNNKEL come from the germline V gene (reference sequence). Written as DNA, the CDR3 is TGTGCCAGTCATATAGTGGATAATCGGCCCCAGCATTTT. Its translation is CASHIVDNRPQHF.

This sequence joins TRBV15 and TRBJ2-1; TRBD2 matches at 7 bases. Per the germline V gene, CDR1 is LNHNV and CDR2 is YYDKDF (reference sequence). The CDR3 runs to 15 residues. Trimming at V came to 11 bases and at J to 1 base, leaving 11 bases not matched to a gene. The CDR3: CAAINGGGSYNEQFF. The CDR3 coding sequence is TGTGCCGCCATAAACGGGGGAGGGTCCTACAATGAGCAGTTCTTC.

This clonotype was seen ten or more times. V usage is TRBV28 and J usage is TRBJ2-1; D gene ambiguous. The CDR3 extends over 15 amino acids. V lost 5 bases and J lost 6, with 17 bases in between. Germline CDR1 MDHEN, CDR2 SYDVKM. The CDR3 sequence is CASSLLSSLSNEQFF. The CDR3 DNA follows: TGTGCCAGCAGTCTTCTCTCTTCGCTCAGCAATGAGCAGTTCTTC.

The sample holds a few counts of this clonotype. The CDR3 sequence: CASSFGASRTGFYGYTF. CDR3 nucleotides: TGTGCCAGCAGTTTTGGCGCTTCAAGGACAGGGTTTTATGGCTACACCTTC. The chain is built from TRBV27 and TRBJ1-2; 8 positions agree with TRBD1. Germline loops: CDR1 MNHEY, CDR2 SMNVEV (reference sequence). J was trimmed by 5 bases and V by 3 bases; bases with no gene match: 14. This CDR3 contains 17 residues.

This clonotype was detected ten times or more. J is TRBJ2-3 and V is TRBV20-1, with D unresolved. In germline, CDR1 is DFQATT, CDR2 SNEGSKA (reference sequence). The V end lost 6 bases, the J end lost 2 bases, and 12 bases lay between the germline ends. CDR3 length: 13 amino acids. The CDR3 sequence: CSAPGADTDTQYF. In DNA, the CDR3 is TGCAGTGCCCCCGGAGCAGACACAGATACGCAGTATTTT.

As for this clonotype: A much bigger clone sits one base away, suggesting this may be a read error. CDR3 sequence reads: CARSFAAGSTDTQYF. The CDR3 bases are TGTGCCAGGAGTTTTGCAGCGGGGAGCACAGATACGCAGTATTTT. The rearrangement links TRBV27 to TRBJ2-3; 7 positions agree with TRBD2. The CDR3 has 15 residues. Germline CDR1 reads MNHEY; CDR2 reads SMNVEV (reference sequence).

As regards this clonotype: A read error may be the cause here, since a much bigger clone is one base away. The chain carries TRBV28 and TRBJ2-3, with 10 nucleotides matching TRBD2. The J segment lost 2 bases and the V segment lost 11 bases, leaving 7 bases of the junction unmatched. The CDR3 has 14 residues. CDR1 and CDR2 from the germline V gene are MDHEN and SYDVKM. The CDR3 spells CAVIAGGHTDTQYF. The CDR3 DNA reads as TGTGCCGTCATAGCGGGGGGCCACACAGATACGCAGTATTTT.

V and J are TRBV2 and TRBJ2-5; 8 bases are shared with TRBD2. This CDR3 has 14 amino acids. The ends lost 4 bases at V and 3 bases at J; junction bases unmatched: 4. In germline, CDR1 is SNHLY, CDR2 FYNNEI. In nucleotides, the CDR3 is TGTGCCAGCAGTGGACTAGCGATAAAAGAGACCCAGTACTTC. This gives the protein CASSGLAIKETQYF.

Points on this clonotype: A read error is possible here, since a much larger clone lies one base away. V usage is TRBV13 and J usage is TRBJ2-7; D might be TRBD2 (6 bases). CDR1 PRHDT and CDR2 FYEKMQ come from the germline V gene (reference sequence). The CDR3 runs 14 residues. V shed 6 bases and J shed 6 bases, with 18 bases lying between them. The CDR3 DNA reads TGTGCCAGCAGGGTGGAGGGTCCTCACAGCGAGCAGTACTTC. As protein: CASRVEGPHSEQYF.

This clonotype was picked up many times. This chain connects TRBV2 to TRBJ2-3; no reliable D call. Germline-derived CDR1 and CDR2 are SNHLY and FYNNEI. The CDR3 runs 11 residues. V dropped 8 bases and J dropped 4 bases, with 7 bases sitting between them. CDR3 in DNA: TGTGCCAGCTTGTCAGCAGATACGCAGTATTTT. Translating gives CASLSADTQYF.

As DNA, the CDR3 is TGCAGCGCCAGACTAGCCTATGGGCAGTTCTTC. It translates to CSARLAYGQFF. The chain combines TRBV29-1 with TRBJ2-1; 7 nucleotides agree with TRBD2. The germline V gene has CDR1 SQVTM and CDR2 ANQGSEA. This CDR3 comprises 11 residues. J gave up 12 bases and V 7 bases, and 9 bases lay outside the gene matches.